What follows are 22 T cell receptor beta chains derived from one specimen sequenced in a study of identical twins. Each CDR3 protein is one row after TCRdb ran MiXCR on the 5' RACE reads. The sample lists some 230,000 distinct CDR3 sequences; around 6.5% were seen once. A further study also used this sample, focusing on T cells expressing NK-cell markers.

Sequencing used CD8+ T cells sorted from blood. The receptors were sampled from a woman under 30 in good health.

This clonotype occurred a few times. This chain links TRBV7-9 with TRBJ1-5; a weak D match, TRBD1 (6 bases). CDR3 length equals 14 residues. Trimming left V 1 base short and J 4 bases short, with 8 bases between. CDR1 is SEHNR, CDR2 FQNEAQ, per germline (reference sequence). For the CDR3, the DNA is TGTGCCAGCAGCTTAGAGGGGGGAAATCAGCCCCAGCATTTT. This sequence encodes CASSLEGGNQPQHF.

At least ten counts were recorded for this clonotype. This CDR3 reads CSPNNGGNTEAFF. CDR3 DNA: TGCAGCCCGAATAATGGGGGGAACACTGAAGCTTTCTTT. The chain uses TRBV29-1 and TRBJ1-1; weak D call: TRBD1 (5 bases). This CDR3 has 13 amino acids. Germline assignment: CDR1 SQVTM and CDR2 ANQGSEA. V was cut by 8 bases and J by 1 base, with 14 bases left in between.

V gene TRBV20-1 combines with J gene TRBJ2-5, with 10 positions matching TRBD2. Trimming removed 3 bases from V and 1 base from J; junction bases left unmatched: 8. Germline CDR1 reads DFQATT; CDR2 reads SNEGSKA (reference sequence). This CDR3 contains 16 residues. This CDR3 reads CSARVRLAGSQETQYF. The DNA of the CDR3 is TGCAGTGCTAGGGTCCGACTAGCGGGCAGCCAAGAGACCCAGTACTTC.

The chain joins TRBV20-1 to TRBJ2-7, with 7 bases identical to TRBD2. The CDR3 is 16 amino acids. Germline loops: CDR1 DFQATT, CDR2 SNEGSKA (reference sequence). J gave up 6 bases and V 6 bases, and 20 bases lay outside the gene matches. This CDR3 reads CSAPSILAVGTPEQYF. The CDR3 coding sequence is TGCAGTGCGCCGTCCATTCTAGCGGTGGGCACCCCCGAGCAGTACTTC.

This clonotype was recorded a few times. The V and J genes are TRBV7-3 and TRBJ2-6; weak D call: TRBD1 (6 bases). Germline V gene lookup returns CDR1 SGHTA and CDR2 FQGTGA. The V gene lost 4 bases and the J gene lost 10 bases, with 17 bases spanning the gap. This CDR3 is 15 amino acids long. CDR3 loop: CASSSFPGQINVLTF. The CDR3 DNA reads as TGTGCCAGCAGCTCTTTTCCGGGACAAATTAACGTCCTGACTTTC.

This clonotype came up many times. The chain joins TRBV5-1 to TRBJ2-1; no clear D. This CDR3 contains 14 residues. With 0 bases removed from V and 6 bases from J, the gap between germline ends came to 10 bases. Germline V gene data show CDR1 as SGHRS and CDR2 as YFSETQ. The CDR3 loop is CASSLAVGTNEQFF. Written as DNA, the CDR3 is TGCGCCAGCAGCTTGGCCGTGGGAACCAATGAGCAGTTCTTC.

The chain uses TRBV7-6 and TRBJ2-2, with 10 nucleotides matching TRBD2. Per the germline V gene, CDR1 is SGHVS and CDR2 is FNYEAQ. CDR3 length: 17 residues. J was trimmed by 6 bases and V by 3 bases; bases with no gene match: 10. CDR3 sequence: CASSFWLAGEVSGELFF. As DNA, the CDR3 is TGTGCCAGCAGCTTTTGGCTAGCGGGAGAAGTCTCCGGGGAGCTGTTTTTT.

This clonotype was found a few times. The chain couples TRBV12-3 or TRBV12-4 to TRBJ1-1; D ambiguous. The germline V and J ends were trimmed by 0 bases and 3 bases, with 5 bases remaining between them. The CDR3 length is 13 residues. The DNA of the CDR3 is TGTGCCAGCAGTTTAGCAATGTACACTGAAGCTTTCTTT. Its protein product is CASSLAMYTEAFF.

This clonotype was counted many times. The rearrangement joins TRBV2 to TRBJ2-5; possibly TRBD2 for D (7 bases). The CDR3 contains 16 residues. In germline, CDR1 is SNHLY, CDR2 FYNNEI. V gave up 4 bases and J gave up 4 bases, with 19 bases separating them. The CDR3, as DNA: TGTGCCAGCAGTGTTCCAACAGAGAGGGGGGGAGAGACCCAGTACTTC. Residues: CASSVPTERGGETQYF. Full variable domain (rest looked up from reference TRBV2 and TRBJ2-5): EPEVTQTPSHQVTQMGQEVILRCVPISNHLYFYWYRQILGQKVEFLVSFYNNEISEKSEIFDDQFSVERPDGSNFTLKIRSTKLEDSAMYFCASSVPTERGGETQYFGPGTRLLVL.

In its sample, this clonotype was seen a few times. The genes are TRBV6-5 and TRBJ1-1; perhaps TRBD1 as D (5 bases). V lost 2 bases and J lost 6, with 10 bases in between. Germline V gene sequence: CDR1 MNHEY, CDR2 SVGAGI. This CDR3 region has 13 residues. The chain's CDR3 is CASSYAGSAEAFF. The DNA of the CDR3 is TGTGCCAGCAGTTACGCAGGGTCGGCTGAAGCTTTCTTT.

This clonotype was seen a few times. The rearrangement uses TRBV3-1 and TRBJ2-1; 7 bases fit TRBD2. V lost 4 bases, J lost 6 bases, and 15 bases stayed unmatched. This CDR3 contains 17 residues. CDR1 and CDR2 from the germline V gene are LGHDT and YNNKEL (reference sequence). The CDR3 DNA is TGTGCCAGCAGCCCCCTGTTTCCGAGCGGGGCGTCCAATGAGCAGTTCTTC. Translation: CASSPLFPSGASNEQFF.

This clonotype was found many times. This chain uses TRBV3-1 with TRBJ1-4; TRBD1 might be the D (6 bases). The germline V gene has CDR1 LGHDT and CDR2 YNNKEL (reference sequence). The CDR3 is 17 amino acids. Trimming left V 4 bases short and J 6 bases short, with 21 bases between. CDR3 sequence: CASSPRGSEGDHEKLFF. For the CDR3, the DNA is TGTGCCAGCAGCCCCAGGGGATCGGAAGGGGATCATGAAAAACTGTTTTTT.

This clonotype was detected only a few times. The chain joins TRBV11-3 to TRBJ2-2; 7 nucleotides match TRBD2. The CDR3 totals 14 residues. Trimming at V came to 5 bases and at J to 4 bases, leaving 4 bases not matched to a gene. CDR1 SGHNT and CDR2 YENEEA come from the germline V gene. CDR3 DNA sequence: TGTGCCAGCAGCCATAGGGAGGGCACCGGGGAGCTGTTTTTT. The encoded protein is CASSHREGTGELFF.

The table lists this clonotype with many counts. This chain links TRBV4-3 with TRBJ2-1, with a possible D match to TRBD2 (5 bases). Trimming shortened V by 0 bases and J by 7 bases, and 22 bases separated the two germline ends. The length of the CDR3 is 18 residues. Germline values: CDR1 LGHNA, CDR2 YSLEER. The CDR3 here is CASSQDRSGAIRVNEQFF. CDR3 nucleotide sequence: TGCGCCAGCAGCCAAGATAGAAGCGGAGCAATAAGGGTAAATGAGCAGTTCTTC.

The chain is built from TRBV9 and TRBJ1-2; 7 bases line up with TRBD1. Per germline, CDR1 SGDLS and CDR2 YYNGEE. There are 15 residues in the CDR3. With V trimmed by 3 bases and J by 2 bases, 7 bases remained unmatched. The CDR3 loop reads CASSAKRGQNYGYTF. CDR3 nucleotides: TGTGCCAGCAGCGCAAAAAGGGGACAGAACTATGGCTACACCTTC.

V gene TRBV18 combines with J gene TRBJ2-1; no definite D call. This CDR3 is built from 15 residues. Germline lookup yields CDR1 KGHSH and CDR2 LQKENI. Trimming took 5 bases from V and 0 from J, leaving 11 bases between them. CDR3 coding DNA: TGTGCCAGCTCATTTTGGGCGAGCTCCTACAATGAGCAGTTCTTC. It encodes CASSFWASSYNEQFF.

This clonotype has only a few counts. V gene TRBV2 combines with J gene TRBJ2-1, with TRBD2 matching 9 bases. This CDR3 has 16 residues. The V gene's germline CDR1 is SNHLY and CDR2 FYNNEI. V was pared by 5 bases and J by 6 bases, with 11 bases of the junction left unmatched. The CDR3 DNA sequence: TGTGCCAGCAGTAAAAGAACTAGCGGGCCTATCAATGAGCAGTTCTTC. This gives the protein CASSKRTSGPINEQFF.

This clonotype was counted many times. The rearrangement joins TRBV27 to TRBJ2-7, with D perhaps TRBD2 (6 bases). CDR3 length equals 15 residues. Trimming left V 0 bases short and J 2 bases short, with 11 bases between. The germline V gene has CDR1 MNHEY and CDR2 SMNVEV (reference sequence). The CDR3 region has the DNA TGTGCCAGCAGTTTATCGGTTAGCGGTACCTACGAGCAGTACTTC. This translates into CASSLSVSGTYEQYF.

This clonotype came up many times. This chain joins TRBV12-3 or TRBV12-4 and TRBJ2-7, with 7 bases matching TRBD1. The CDR3 is made up of 13 amino acids. Losses at the gene ends were 5 bases for V and 6 bases for J; bases not matched to a gene: 7. CDR3 DNA sequence: TGTGCCAGCAGTCCTCTTACAGGGGTCGAGCAGTACTTC. Amino acid sequence: CASSPLTGVEQYF.

The V and J genes are TRBV4-1 and TRBJ2-2; D unclear. Germline V gives CDR1 MGHRA, CDR2 YSYEKL. The CDR3 loop spans 13 amino acids. V was cut by 4 bases and J by 7 bases, with 10 bases left in between. The CDR3 DNA reads TGCGCCAGCAGCCCCAGCTGGGACGGGGAGCTGTTTTTT. This encodes CASSPSWDGELFF.

This clonotype was detected only a few times. The chain carries TRBV9 and TRBJ2-3, with no clear D. The CDR3 covers 14 residues. Trimming removed 3 bases from V and 1 base from J, with 9 bases in between. The V gene's germline CDR1 is SGDLS and CDR2 YYNGEE. Here the CDR3 DNA reads TGTGCCAGCAGCGCCTCGCCGGGCACAGATACGCAGTATTTT. This gives the protein CASSASPGTDTQYF. The full variable domain, rest sourced from reference TRBV9 and TRBJ2-3, is DSGVTQTPKHLITATGQRVTLRCSPRSGDLSVYWYQQSLDQGLQFLIQYYNGEERAKGNILERFSAQQFPDLHSELNLSSLELGDSALYFCASSASPGTDTQYFGPGTRLTVL.

This clonotype is medium-sized by share. The V call is TRBV12-3 or TRBV12-4, the J call TRBJ2-1, with TRBD2 as a possible D gene (7 bases). The CDR3 extends over 15 amino acids. Trimming pared 2 bases from V and 6 bases from J, leaving 14 bases between. This CDR3 reads CASSLRGGDRNEQFF. The CDR3 nucleotides read TGTGCCAGCAGTTTAAGGGGGGGGGATCGCAATGAGCAGTTCTTC.